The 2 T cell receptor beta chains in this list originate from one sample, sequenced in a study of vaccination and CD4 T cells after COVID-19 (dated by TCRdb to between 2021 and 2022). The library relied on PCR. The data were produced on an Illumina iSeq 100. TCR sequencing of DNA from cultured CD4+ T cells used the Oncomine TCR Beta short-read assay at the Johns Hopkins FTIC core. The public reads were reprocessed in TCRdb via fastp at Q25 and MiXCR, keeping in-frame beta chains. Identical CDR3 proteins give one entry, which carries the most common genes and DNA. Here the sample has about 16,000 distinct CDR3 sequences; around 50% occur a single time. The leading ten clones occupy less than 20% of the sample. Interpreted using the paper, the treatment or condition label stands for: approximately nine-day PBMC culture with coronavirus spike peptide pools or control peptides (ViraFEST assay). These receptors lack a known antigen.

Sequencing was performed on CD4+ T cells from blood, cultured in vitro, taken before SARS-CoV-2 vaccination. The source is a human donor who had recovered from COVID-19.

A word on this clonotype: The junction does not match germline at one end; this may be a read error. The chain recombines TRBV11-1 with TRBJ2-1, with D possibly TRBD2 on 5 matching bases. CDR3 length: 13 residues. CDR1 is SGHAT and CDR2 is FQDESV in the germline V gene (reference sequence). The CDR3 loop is CASGLNRGSEQFF. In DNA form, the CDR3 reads TGTGCCAGCGGCTTAAACCGGGGTTCTGAGCAGTTCTTC.

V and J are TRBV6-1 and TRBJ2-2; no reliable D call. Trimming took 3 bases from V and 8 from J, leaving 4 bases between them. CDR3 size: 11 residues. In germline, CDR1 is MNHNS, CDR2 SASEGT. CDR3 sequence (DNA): TGTGCCAGCAGTGAGTGGGGGGAGCTGTTTTTT. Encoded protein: CASSEWGELFF.